This TCR beta chain was sequenced during a study of shared clonotypes between healthy human individuals. Details on this clone: As yet, its antigen is unknown.

Sequencing was performed with immunoSEQ multiplex PCR; in TCRdb, only in-frame clones are kept and a portion is missing. This sample has around 95,000 clones, with approximately 51% found just once. Overall study findings and caveats: Represented diversity, genetic and exposure-history alike, was limited by few donors.

The ends lost 0 bases at V and 4 bases at J; junction bases unmatched: 17. Germline CDR1 reads SGDLS; CDR2 reads YYNGEE. The CDR3 is 19 amino acids. Sequenced input: PBMCs. The sequence derives from a woman aged 40-49 years in good health. Some clones in this sample may be carry-over from other donors' samples. V is TRBV9 and J is TRBJ2-5; the match to TRBD2 covers 8 bases. The CDR3 DNA reads TGTGCCAGCAGCGTAGGAGGTCGGGCGGGAGGTCCCTCGGGAGAGACCCAGTACTTC. Translating gives CASSVGGRAGGPSGETQYF.